This T cell receptor (beta chain) was found in a study of T-cell memory formation after mild COVID-19. About the study: In these data, TCR clusters were largely donor specific.

The germline CDR1 and CDR2 sequences are DFQATT and SNEGSKA (reference sequence). The CDR3 contains 15 residues. The table lists this clonotype with many counts. The antigen remains unidentified. A 5'RACE reaction primed in the constant segment made cDNA libraries of TCR alpha and TCR beta, and these carried sample barcodes and UMIs. TCRdb passed the 5' RACE reads through MiXCR, listing each CDR3 protein once. The sample consists of fewer than 250,000 distinct CDR3 sequences, around 17% of them appearing once. Study-level results: Some clones that responded turned up in pre-infection memory, which suggests that cross-reactive memory joined in. Contracting CD8+ clones were enriched in EMRA, CD4+ mainly in CM and EM.

Material: PBMCs or a T cell subset sorted from them (not recorded which). The V gene is TRBV20-1, the J gene TRBJ2-3, with 12 bases fitting TRBD2. The clonotype originates from an adult woman who had mild COVID-19 (a few samples of this study predate the infection). Cell type and time point are not known. The CDR3: CSKVRTSGKEDTQYF. Written as DNA, the CDR3 is TGCAGCAAAGTAAGGACTAGCGGGAAAGAAGATACGCAGTATTTT.